What follows describes a single TCR beta chain. Its antigen is as yet unknown. Other DNA sequences in the same sample also yield this CDR3. Adult donors, all healthy and HIV-negative, had no recent acute infections or vaccinations. This entry belongs to a study of shared clonotypes between healthy human individuals. The genomic DNA of each subset was split evenly across several immunoSEQ plates. Measured with immunoSEQ multiplex PCR; TCRdb has only the in-frame clones, and not every one. Counted here are around 720,000 clones, around 73% occurring once; the ten biggest clones make up under 2%. General study points: Non-shared clonotypes had lower generation probabilities than those shared by all four donors.

The receptor was isolated from a woman aged 25 to 39 in good health. Sequencing was performed on memory CD4+ T cells sorted from blood. Subset reported: CD45RA-negative fraction.

The CDR3 bases are TGTGCCAGCAGTTTCGTGGGGTCCTACAATGAGCAGTTCTTC. Amino acid sequence: CASSFVGSYNEQFF. The chain recombines TRBV27 with TRBJ2-1; D not resolved. Germline assignment: CDR1 MNHEY and CDR2 SMNVEV (reference sequence). Trimming cost V 3 bases and J 1 base, with 7 bases left between them. This CDR3 region has 14 residues.